This T cell receptor beta chain is drawn from a study of cytomegalovirus exposure and HLA in healthy donors. Primers included in the PCR were 60 Vbeta and 13 Jbeta primers. As processed by the authors: The count from a later analysis was 70 million to 85 million unique TCR beta chains, roughly 11 million of them shared. This table comes from immunoSEQ multiplex PCR, and its TCRdb copy is limited to in-frame clones, with some not included. D and trimming were read from the DNA, whereas the V and J calls and clone size are those reported in that table. The sample lists roughly 140,000 clones; about three quarters were seen once. General study findings and limits: It was shown in a later analysis that HLA-associated TCR beta chains were more clonally expanded than other, equally common chains. TCR beta V- and J-gene trimming was later associated with a missense DCLRE1C variant.

On this clone: Its matching antigen is unknown.

Trimming took 3 bases from V and 2 from J; bases not matched to a gene: 7. The CDR3 contains 16 residues. Germline-derived CDR1 and CDR2 are MNHNS and SASEGT. V usage is TRBV6-1 and J usage is TRBJ2-1, with 7 bases aligning to TRBD2. This TCR derives from a man between 18 and 35 years old in good health and CMV-seronegative. Sequenced input: PBMCs. The CDR3 is CASSDPERGTYNEQFF. The CDR3 nucleotides read TGTGCCAGCAGTGACCCGGAGCGGGGAACCTACAATGAGCAGTTCTTC.